This T cell receptor (beta chain) appears in the sequencing data of a study of blood T cell repertoires in COVID-19. V lost 4 bases to trimming and J lost 5 bases; unmatched junction nucleotides: 6. The CDR3 length is 14 residues. Germline V gene data show CDR1 as LGHDT and CDR2 as YNNKEL (reference sequence). Sequencing was performed with immunoSEQ multiplex PCR; in TCRdb, only in-frame clones are kept and a portion is missing. This sample carries about 150,000 clones, around 89% of them seen once, and the ten largest clones take roughly 15%. This clone was recorded only once. Material: peripheral blood. The TCR was taken from a middle-aged woman with acute or convalescent COVID-19. The J gene is TRBJ1-1, the V gene TRBV3-1 (or the pseudogene TRBV3-2), with TRBD1 matching 8 bases. In DNA, the CDR3 is TGTGCCAGCAGCCTCGGACAGGGAAGGACTGAAGCTTTCTTT. This sequence encodes CASSLGQGRTEAFF.